The next 16 T cell receptor beta chains were all read from a single sample in a study of early T cells in non-severe SARS-CoV-2 infection. MiXCR, run by TCRdb on the 5' RACE reads, gives a single entry per CDR3 protein. This sample has about 71,000 distinct CDR3 sequences, with around 12% found just once. Sequences were derived from whole blood, sampled at baseline. These receptors were obtained from an adult who was a healthcare worker with PCR-confirmed SARS-CoV-2 infection or an uninfected control (not recorded which).

This clonotype was observed a handful of times. The CDR3 DNA reads as TGTGCCAGCACCGGGACATCAACTGGGGCCAACGTCCTGACTTTC. This translates into CASTGTSTGANVLTF. The gene calls are TRBV6-6 and TRBJ2-6, with a weak D call TRBD1 (6 bases). V dropped 7 bases and J dropped 2 bases, with 12 bases sitting between them. The CDR3 totals 15 residues. Germline-derived CDR1 and CDR2 are MNHNY and SVGAGI (reference sequence).

The rearrangement joins TRBV6-2 or TRBV6-3 to TRBJ2-7; 7 nucleotides match TRBD1. Unmatched junction bases numbered 4, after V lost 0 bases and J lost 2 bases. This CDR3 is built from 15 residues. The germline V gene encodes CDR1 MNHEY and CDR2 SVGEGT. The CDR3 DNA reads as TGTGCCAGCAGTTACTCGCCGGACAGGCCCTACGAGCAGTACTTC. Residues: CASSYSPDRPYEQYF.

This clonotype was seen more than once but under ten times. The V gene is TRBV7-2, the J gene TRBJ2-4, with a weak D call TRBD1 (5 bases). Trimming left V 5 bases short and J 6 bases short, with 11 bases between. Germline loops: CDR1 SGHTA, CDR2 FQGNSA. The CDR3 loop spans 13 amino acids. The DNA for the CDR3 is TGTGCCAGCAGCGCAGGGCTGGGAAACATTCAGTACTTC. It translates to CASSAGLGNIQYF.

This clonotype was counted only a few times. The genes are TRBV6-5 and TRBJ2-1; D possibly corresponds to TRBD2 (7 bases). Germline CDR1 and CDR2: MNHEY and SVGAGI. Trimming took off 0 bases at V and 4 bases at J, with 13 bases between the two ends. This CDR3 is 16 amino acids long. Here the CDR3 DNA reads TGTGCCAGCAGTTACTCCCCGGGGGGCCTTTACAATGAGCAGTTCTTC. Amino acid sequence: CASSYSPGGLYNEQFF.

The chain uses TRBV14 and TRBJ2-5; D is undetermined. Germline CDR1 is SGHDN and CDR2 is FVKESK. Trimming left V 1 base short and J 1 base short, with 16 bases between. This CDR3 comprises 17 residues. The CDR3: CASSQAPLTASQETQYF. The CDR3 nucleotides read TGTGCCAGCAGCCAAGCTCCTTTAACGGCTAGCCAAGAGACCCAGTACTTC.

The DNA of the CDR3 is TGTGCCAGCAGCCAAGAAGGGGTCAGAGGCTACACCTTC. Its protein product is CASSQEGVRGYTF. The chain has TRBV3-1 and TRBJ1-2, with a tentative D call TRBD1 (5 bases). The V gene lost 0 bases and the J gene lost 8 bases, with 10 bases spanning the gap. Per germline, CDR1 LGHDT and CDR2 YNNKEL (reference sequence). The CDR3 covers 13 residues.

This clonotype was picked up a small number of times. This chain joins TRBV7-3 and TRBJ1-3, with 9 bases that match TRBD1. CDR1 and CDR2 (germline): SGHTA, FQGTGA. Trimming took 5 bases from V and 2 from J; bases not matched to a gene: 4. The CDR3 totals 15 residues. Here the CDR3 reads CASSRRTGAGNTIYF. The DNA of the CDR3 is TGTGCCAGCAGCCGGAGGACAGGGGCTGGAAACACCATATATTTT.

This clonotype appeared a few times. The V call is TRBV4-3, the J call TRBJ1-5, with D maybe TRBD1 (5 bases). The CDR3 spans 14 residues. Germline V gene lookup returns CDR1 LGHNA and CDR2 YSLEER. Trimming pared 1 base from V and 7 bases from J, leaving 11 bases between. The CDR3 DNA reads TGCGCCAGCAGCCAAGGGTACAGGAACCAGCCCCAGCATTTT. Translated: CASSQGYRNQPQHF.

This chain uses TRBV20-1 with TRBJ2-5; D is ambiguous. From germline, CDR1 is DFQATT and CDR2 SNEGSKA (reference sequence). V lost 1 base and J 4 bases, leaving 7 bases between the germline ends. This CDR3 region has 12 residues. The CDR3 sequence is CSARGTRETQYF. The CDR3 nucleotides read TGCAGTGCTAGAGGTACCCGAGAGACCCAGTACTTC.

The chain combines TRBV29-1 with TRBJ2-7, with D perhaps TRBD2 (5 bases). V gave up 5 bases and J gave up 6 bases, with 14 bases separating them. The CDR3 runs to 12 residues. Germline V CDR1 and CDR2: SQVTM, ANQGSEA. CDR3 protein: CSVTGSSREQYF. The DNA for the CDR3 is TGCAGCGTTACGGGGTCGTCTCGCGAGCAGTACTTC.

The J gene is TRBJ1-4, the V gene TRBV28; the D is unclear. The CDR3 runs 15 residues. Germline lookup yields CDR1 MDHEN and CDR2 SYDVKM. Deletions cut 3 bases from V and 5 bases from J, with 13 bases between. In nucleotides, the CDR3 is TGTGCCAGCAGTTTCTCGGAAACCCGAAATGAAAAACTGTTTTTT. It translates to CASSFSETRNEKLFF.

A few counts support this clonotype. The chain combines TRBV20-1 with TRBJ2-1; 10 bases agree with TRBD1. V gave up 4 bases and J gave up 5 bases; unmatched junction bases: 17. The CDR3 is 18 amino acids. Germline values: CDR1 DFQATT, CDR2 SNEGSKA (reference sequence). The CDR3 reads CSAKSGTGAASFNNEQFF. The CDR3 DNA reads as TGCAGTGCTAAGTCCGGGACAGGGGCGGCTAGTTTTAACAATGAGCAGTTCTTC.

The gene calls are TRBV27 and TRBJ2-1; 8 bases align to TRBD2. V lost 4 bases and J lost 6; bases outside the gene matches: 11. The CDR3 consists of 16 residues. Germline lookup yields CDR1 MNHEY and CDR2 SMNVEV (reference sequence). In DNA form, the CDR3 reads TGTGCCAGCAGTTCACTAGCGGAGATACCTCTCAATGAGCAGTTCTTC. It is translated as CASSSLAEIPLNEQFF.

This clonotype turned up a few times. The chain joins TRBV3-1 to TRBJ2-3, with no clear D. The CDR3 has 11 amino acids. From germline, CDR1 is LGHDT and CDR2 YNNKEL (reference sequence). Trimming removed 3 bases at V and 7 bases at J, with 5 bases between. The CDR3 DNA is TGTGCCAGCAGCCATCTGTATACGCAGTATTTT. Translating it yields CASSHLYTQYF.

The chain is built from TRBV27 and TRBJ2-3, with no clear D. The V end was cut by 10 bases, the J end by 5 bases, with 16 bases between. The germline gives CDR1 MNHEY, CDR2 SMNVEV (reference sequence). The length of the CDR3 is 13 residues. CDR3 in amino acids: CATRDPRRDTQYF. The CDR3, as DNA: TGTGCCACCAGAGATCCCCGGCGAGATACGCAGTATTTT.

This clonotype has a handful of counts. The chain carries TRBV20-1 and TRBJ1-4; TRBD1 matches 10 bases. The CDR3 spans 14 residues. Trimming removed 4 bases from V and 7 bases from J; junction bases left unmatched: 6. Germline-derived CDR1 and CDR2 are DFQATT and SNEGSKA (reference sequence). The CDR3 bases are TGCAGTGCTACTCCCGGGACAGGGGCTGAAAAACTGTTTTTT. Amino acids: CSATPGTGAEKLFF.